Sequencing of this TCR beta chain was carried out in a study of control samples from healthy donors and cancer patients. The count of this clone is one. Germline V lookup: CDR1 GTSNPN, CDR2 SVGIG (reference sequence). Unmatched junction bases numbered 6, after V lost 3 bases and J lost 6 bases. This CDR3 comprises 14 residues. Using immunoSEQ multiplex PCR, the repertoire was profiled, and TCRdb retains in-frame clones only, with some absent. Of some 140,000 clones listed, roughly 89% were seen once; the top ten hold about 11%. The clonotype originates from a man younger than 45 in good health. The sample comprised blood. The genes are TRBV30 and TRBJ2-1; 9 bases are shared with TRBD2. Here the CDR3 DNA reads TGTGCCTGGAGGGACTCTAGCGGGACCAATGAGCAGTTCTTC. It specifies CAWRDSSGTNEQFF.